This T cell receptor (beta chain) stems from a study of low-dose radiotherapy and immunotherapy resistance in tumors (dated 2022 in TCRdb). Broadly, across the study: Cohort 1 received 0.5 Gy per fraction every 2 weeks, with a prescribed total PTV dose of 6.5 Gy. Patients in Cohort 2 were given 1 Gy per fraction every two weeks, for a total of 13 Gy across 26 weeks. Patients were given nivolumab as a 240 mg flat dose every two weeks and ipilimumab at 1 mg/kg every six weeks, with both drugs delivered intravenously. Cyclophosphamide 200 mg/m2 was administered intravenously every two weeks, one day before each radiation and immunotherapy administration. Starting on cycle 1 day 1, patients took 300 mg of aspirin by mouth once a day for four cycles. No randomization into treatment groups was done for the people taking part in the trial. Eight patients were included in the translational analysis, namely three from the first dose cohort plus the first five from the second dose cohort.

In regard to this clonotype: Its antigen specificity is not known. No much larger clone exists at a distance of one base, and base qualities are not known.

The donors came from RACIN, which was a single-arm phase I dose-escalation trial that paired nivolumab and ipilimumab with aspirin, low-dose cyclophosphamide and low-dose radiotherapy. Patients with advanced, TIL-negative solid tumors were considered eligible. The CDR1 and CDR2 encoded by the germline V gene are MNHEY and SVGAGI. From the cysteine through the phenylalanine, the CDR3 covers 14 amino acids. Just CDR3 DNA is preserved here, 42 bases in frame from base 1. At the junction V is shortened by 6 bases and J by 0 bases, with 11 bases in between. To make first-strand cDNA, Superscript III was used along with a set of TRAV- and TRBV-specific primers so that both the TCRalpha and TCRbeta chains were covered. TCRs were amplified with Phusion for approximately 18 PCR cycles, with a constant-region primer paired with the adapter attached to the V primers. Isolated mRNA was amplified with the MessageAmp II aRNA Amplification Kit, using a 16-hour in vitro transcription at 37°C. The Dynabeads mRNA DIRECT Purification Kit was used to isolate the mRNA for TCR sequencing. Indexed Illumina adapters were added in a second approximately 27-cycle Phusion PCR, and the resulting products were purified with AMPure XP beads. The original pipeline was this. Custom Perl scripts pooled TCR sequences encoding the same protein, removed out-of-frame sequences and computed each clonotype's abundance. Any TCR sequence supported by only a single read was excluded from analysis. The metrics used to describe the repertoires included Shannon entropy, Gini index, clonality, richness, and the frequency of TCRs shared between repertoires. In TCRdb, the public reads were trimmed at Q25 with fastp and aligned with MiXCR, with productive beta chains retained. Each record represents a unique CDR3 protein, reported with the most common genes and DNA among its rows. V and J calls and clone size were set by TCRdb, not the authors. Present in this sample are several thousand distinct CDR3 sequences, roughly half of which were seen just once. Of the sample, about 12% is held by the ten largest clones.

The chain joins TRBV6-5 to TRBJ1-1; the D gene is unclear. The TCR comes from a human donor with advanced metastatic prostate, ovarian, gallbladder or colorectal cancer (not recorded which). This table probably holds off-target reads from a library built for another chain. The CDR3 reads CASRTEQMNTEAFF. The nucleotide sequence reads TGTGCCAGCAGGACGGAACAGATGAACACTGAAGCTTTCTTT.